This T cell receptor beta chain was found in a study of T cell responses to AZD1222 COVID-19 vaccine. The CDR3 runs 12 residues. Germline CDR1 reads KGHDR; CDR2 reads SFDVKD. V dropped 4 bases and J dropped 5 bases, with 5 bases sitting between them. Profiled with immunoSEQ multiplex PCR; TCRdb holds only in-frame clones, not every one. The data hold around 100,000 clones, with around 89% observed a single time. The sequence was obtained from an adult in good health. The sequencing here drew on peripheral blood, taken on day 0 of AZD1222 vaccination. The genes are TRBV24-1 and TRBJ1-5; D is unclear. The CDR3 here is CATSDQDQPQHF. CDR3 nucleotides: TGTGCCACCAGTGACCAGGATCAGCCCCAGCATTTT.